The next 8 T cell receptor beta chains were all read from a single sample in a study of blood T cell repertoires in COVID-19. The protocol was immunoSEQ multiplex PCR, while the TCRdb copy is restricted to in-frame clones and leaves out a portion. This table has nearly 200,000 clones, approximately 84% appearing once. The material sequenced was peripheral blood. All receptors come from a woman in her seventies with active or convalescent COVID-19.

CDR3 sequence reads: CATSDSGGIGADTQYF. CDR3 DNA: TGTGCCACCAGTGACTCAGGGGGTATTGGCGCAGATACGCAGTATTTT. The chain uses TRBV24-1 and TRBJ2-3; 7 positions agree with TRBD1. V was pared by 4 bases and J by 4 bases, with 10 bases of the junction left unmatched. Germline-derived CDR1 and CDR2 are KGHDR and SFDVKD. The CDR3 extends over 16 amino acids.

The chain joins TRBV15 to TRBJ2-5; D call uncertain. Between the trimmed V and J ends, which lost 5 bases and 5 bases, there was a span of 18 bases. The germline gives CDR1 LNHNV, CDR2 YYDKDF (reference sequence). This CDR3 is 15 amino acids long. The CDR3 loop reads CATSAHPKDSETQYF. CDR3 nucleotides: TGTGCCACCAGCGCGCACCCGAAGGATAGCGAGACCCAGTACTTC.

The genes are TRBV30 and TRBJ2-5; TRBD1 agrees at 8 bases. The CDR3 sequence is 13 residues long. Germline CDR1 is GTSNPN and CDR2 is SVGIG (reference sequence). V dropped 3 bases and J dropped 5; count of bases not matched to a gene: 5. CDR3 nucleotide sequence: TGTGCCTGGAGCAGGGGGCGGGTGGAGACCCAGTACTTC. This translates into CAWSRGRVETQYF.

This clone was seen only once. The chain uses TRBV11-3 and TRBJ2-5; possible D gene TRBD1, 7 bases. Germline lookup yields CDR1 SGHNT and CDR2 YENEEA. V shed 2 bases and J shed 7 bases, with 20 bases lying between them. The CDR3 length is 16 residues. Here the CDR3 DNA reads TGTGCCAGCAGCTTATCTGGGTCAGGGGGGTTAGGGACCCAGTACTTC. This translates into CASSLSGSGGLGTQYF.

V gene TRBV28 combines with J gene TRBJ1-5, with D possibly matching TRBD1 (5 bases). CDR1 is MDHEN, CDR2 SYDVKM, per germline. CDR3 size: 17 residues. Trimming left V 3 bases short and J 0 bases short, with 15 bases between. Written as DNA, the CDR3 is TGTGCCAGCAGTTTCAATAGGGAGGGGAGTAGCAATCAGCCCCAGCATTTT. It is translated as CASSFNREGSSNQPQHF.

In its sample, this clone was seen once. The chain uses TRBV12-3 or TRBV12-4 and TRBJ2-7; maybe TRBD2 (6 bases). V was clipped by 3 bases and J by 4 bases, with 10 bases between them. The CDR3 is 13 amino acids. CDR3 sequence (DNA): TGTGCCAGCAGTTTTCGGGAGAGATACGAGCAGTACTTC. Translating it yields CASSFRERYEQYF.

The CDR3 DNA reads as TGCGCCAGCAGTGAACAGGGGGGGTTGAATGAGCAGTTCTTC. Translation gives CASSEQGGLNEQFF. The V and J genes are TRBV10-2 and TRBJ2-1, with a possible D match to TRBD1 (8 bases). Per germline, CDR1 WSHSY and CDR2 SAAADI. Trimming removed 3 bases from V and 7 bases from J, with 13 bases in between. This CDR3 spans 14 amino acids.

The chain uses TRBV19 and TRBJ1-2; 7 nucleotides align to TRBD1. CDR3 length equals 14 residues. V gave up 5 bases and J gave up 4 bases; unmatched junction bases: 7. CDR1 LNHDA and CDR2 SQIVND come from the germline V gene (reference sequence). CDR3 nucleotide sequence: TGTGCCAGTAGTGGGACAGCTCTGGGCTATGGCTACACCTTC. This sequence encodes CASSGTALGYGYTF. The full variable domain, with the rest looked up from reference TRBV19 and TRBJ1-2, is DGGITQSPKYLFRKEGQNVTLSCEQNLNHDAMYWYRQDPGQGLRLIYYSQIVNDFQKGDIAEGYSVSREKKESFPLTVTSAQKNPTAFYLCASSGTALGYGYTFGSGTRLTVV.